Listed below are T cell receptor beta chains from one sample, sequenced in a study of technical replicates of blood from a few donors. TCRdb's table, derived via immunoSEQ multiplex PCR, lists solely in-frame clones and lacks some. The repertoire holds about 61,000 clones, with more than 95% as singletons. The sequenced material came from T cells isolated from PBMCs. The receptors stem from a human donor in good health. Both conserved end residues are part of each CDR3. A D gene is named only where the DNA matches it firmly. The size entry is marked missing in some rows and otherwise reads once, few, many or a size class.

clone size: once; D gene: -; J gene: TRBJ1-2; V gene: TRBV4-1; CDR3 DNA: TGCGCCAGCAGCCCGGGAGGGGCGCCTGACAATTATGGCTACACCTTC; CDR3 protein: CASSPGGAPDNYGYTF
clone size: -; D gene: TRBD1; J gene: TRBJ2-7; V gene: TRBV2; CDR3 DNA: TGTGCCAGCAGGGGAGGACAGGGAGAGATCTACGAGCAGTACTTC; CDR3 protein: CASRGGQGEIYEQYF
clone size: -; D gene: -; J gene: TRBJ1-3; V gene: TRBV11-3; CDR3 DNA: TGTGCCAGCAGCTTAGTTGGGCACTCTGGAAACACCATATATTTT; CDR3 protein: CASSLVGHSGNTIYF
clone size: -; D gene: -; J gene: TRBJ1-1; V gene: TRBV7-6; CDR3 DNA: TGTGCCAGCAGTGACTCAAACCCTTTGTGGAACACTGAAGCTTTCTTT; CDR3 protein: CASSDSNPLWNTEAFF
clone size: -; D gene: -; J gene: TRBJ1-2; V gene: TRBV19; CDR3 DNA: TGTGCCAGTCGCGCAGGGGTGGGCTATGGCTACACCTTC; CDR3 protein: CASRAGVGYGYTF
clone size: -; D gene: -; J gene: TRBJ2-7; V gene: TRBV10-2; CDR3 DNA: TGCGCCAGCAGGAATACAGGGCATCTATCCTACGAGCAGTACTTC; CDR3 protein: CASRNTGHLSYEQYF
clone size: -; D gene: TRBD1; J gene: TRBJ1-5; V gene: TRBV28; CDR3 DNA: TGTGCCAGCACCACGACAGGGGCGCATCAGCCCCAGCATTTT; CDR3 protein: CASTTTGAHQPQHF
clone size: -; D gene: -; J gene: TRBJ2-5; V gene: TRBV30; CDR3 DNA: TGTGCCTGGAGCCGTAACCAAGAGACCCAGTACTTC; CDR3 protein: CAWSRNQETQYF
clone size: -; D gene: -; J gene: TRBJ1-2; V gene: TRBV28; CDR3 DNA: TGTGCGTGCGGAGGTGCGACAGGCGACTATGGCTACACCTTC; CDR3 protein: CACGGATGDYGYTF
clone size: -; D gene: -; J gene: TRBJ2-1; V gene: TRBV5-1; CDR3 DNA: TGCGCCAGCAGCTTGGAGGGGCATGAGCAGTTCTTC; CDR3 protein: CASSLEGHEQFF
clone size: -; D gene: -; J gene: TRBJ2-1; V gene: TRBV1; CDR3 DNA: TGCACCAGAAGGGGAGGGCATGAGCAGTTCTTC; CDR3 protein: CTRRGGHEQFF
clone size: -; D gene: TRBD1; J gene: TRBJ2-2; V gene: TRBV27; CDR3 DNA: TGTGCCAGCAGTTGGGACAGGGGGGCCGGGGAGCTGTTTTTT; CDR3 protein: CASSWDRGAGELFF
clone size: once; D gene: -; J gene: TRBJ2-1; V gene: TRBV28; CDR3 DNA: TGTGCCAGCAGTTCCTATGCCCCGGACTCCTCCTACAATGAGCAGTTCTTC; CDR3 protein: CASSSYAPDSSYNEQFF
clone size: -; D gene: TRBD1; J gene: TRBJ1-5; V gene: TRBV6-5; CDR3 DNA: TGTGCCAGCAGTCCGGGACAGAAACTAAATCAGCCCCAGCATTTT; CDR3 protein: CASSPGQKLNQPQHF
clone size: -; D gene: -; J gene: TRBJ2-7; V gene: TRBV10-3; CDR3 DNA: TGTGCCATCAGTTTACAGGAGTACGAGCAGTACTTC; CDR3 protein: CAISLQEYEQYF
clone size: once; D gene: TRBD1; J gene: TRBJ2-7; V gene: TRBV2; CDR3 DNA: TGTGCCAGCAGGAGGACAGGGTCCTTTTACGAGCAGTACTTC; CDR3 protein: CASRRTGSFYEQYF
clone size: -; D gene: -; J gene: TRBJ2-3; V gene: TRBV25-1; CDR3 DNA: TGTGCCAGCAGTGATGACAGTCTCACAGATACGCAGTATTTT; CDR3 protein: CASSDDSLTDTQYF
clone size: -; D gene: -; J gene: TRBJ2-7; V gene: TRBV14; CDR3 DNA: TGTGCCAGCCACGAGACAGGAGCCTGGGAGCAGTACTTC; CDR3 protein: CASHETGAWEQYF
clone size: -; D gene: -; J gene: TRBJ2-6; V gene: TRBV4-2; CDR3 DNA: TGTGCCAGCAGCCAAGATGCAGGTAGCTCTGGGGCCAACGTCCTGACTTTC; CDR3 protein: CASSQDAGSSGANVLTF
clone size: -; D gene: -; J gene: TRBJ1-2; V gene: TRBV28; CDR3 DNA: TGTGCCAGCAGTTTACCACAGGAGCTTGTCTATGGCTACACCTTC; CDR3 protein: CASSLPQELVYGYTF
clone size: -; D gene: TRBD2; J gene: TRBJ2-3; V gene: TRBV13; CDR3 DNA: TGTGCCAGCAGTGTCAGCGGGAGGGCCAGTAGAGGAGATACGCAGTATTTT; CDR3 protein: CASSVSGRASRGDTQYF
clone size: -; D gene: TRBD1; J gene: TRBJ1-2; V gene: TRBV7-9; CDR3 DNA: TGTGCCAGCAGCCCCATACGAAGGGGGCCTCGAGGCTACACCTTC; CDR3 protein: CASSPIRRGPRGYTF
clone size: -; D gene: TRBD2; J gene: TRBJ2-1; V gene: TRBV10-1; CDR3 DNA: TGCGCCAGCAGTGAGTCGACTAGCGGACCTTTTTACAATGAGCAGTTCTTC; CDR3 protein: CASSESTSGPFYNEQFF
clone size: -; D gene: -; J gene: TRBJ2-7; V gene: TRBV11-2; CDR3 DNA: TGTGCCAGCAGCCAAATAGGGACTTTGGTGGACGAGCAGTACTTC; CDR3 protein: CASSQIGTLVDEQYF
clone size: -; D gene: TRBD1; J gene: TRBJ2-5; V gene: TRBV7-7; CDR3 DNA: TGTGCTAGCAGCCTCGGACAGGGTTCAGAGACCCAGTACTTC; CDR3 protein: CASSLGQGSETQYF
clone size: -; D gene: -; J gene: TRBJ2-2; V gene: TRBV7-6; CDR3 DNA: TGTGCCAGCAGCTTAGGAGTATCCGGGGAGCTGTTTTTT; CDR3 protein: CASSLGVSGELFF
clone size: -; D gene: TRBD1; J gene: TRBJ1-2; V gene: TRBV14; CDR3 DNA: TGTGCCAGCAGCCAAGATGCGGGACAGCTTTGGGGCTACACCTTC; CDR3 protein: CASSQDAGQLWGYTF
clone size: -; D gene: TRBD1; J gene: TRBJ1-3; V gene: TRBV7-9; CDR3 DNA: TGTGCCAGCAGCTTACAGGGGGTTGGAAACACCATATATTTT; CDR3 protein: CASSLQGVGNTIYF
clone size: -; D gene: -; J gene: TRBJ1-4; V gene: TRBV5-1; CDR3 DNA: TGCGCCAGCAGGGCTGCAACTAATGAAAAACTGTTTTTT; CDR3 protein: CASRAATNEKLFF
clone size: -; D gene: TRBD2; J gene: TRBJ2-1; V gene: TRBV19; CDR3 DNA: TGTGCCAGTAGTCGTTATCCCGCGGCTAGCGGATACAATGAGCAGTTCTTC; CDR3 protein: CASSRYPAASGYNEQFF
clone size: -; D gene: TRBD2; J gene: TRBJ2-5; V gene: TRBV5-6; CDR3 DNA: TGTGCCAGCAGCTTGTGGACTAGCGGGAGCCAGACCCAGTACTTC; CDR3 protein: CASSLWTSGSQTQYF
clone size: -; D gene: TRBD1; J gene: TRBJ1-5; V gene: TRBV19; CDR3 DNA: TGTGCCAGTAGTATGAGGACAGGGCTAAGTCCACCCCAGCATTTT; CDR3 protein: CASSMRTGLSPPQHF
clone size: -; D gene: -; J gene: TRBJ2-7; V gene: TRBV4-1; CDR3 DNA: TGCGCCAGCAGCGACGACAGTTCCGAGCAGTACTTC; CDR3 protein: CASSDDSSEQYF
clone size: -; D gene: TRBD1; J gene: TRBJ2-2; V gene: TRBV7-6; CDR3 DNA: TGTGCCAGCAGTTGGACAGGGGGCCAGGTCACCGGGGAGCTGTTTTTT; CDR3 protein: CASSWTGGQVTGELFF
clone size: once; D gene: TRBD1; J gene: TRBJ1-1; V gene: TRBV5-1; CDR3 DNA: TGCGCCAGCAACTTGGACAGGGGAAACACTGAAGCTTTCTTT; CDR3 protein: CASNLDRGNTEAFF
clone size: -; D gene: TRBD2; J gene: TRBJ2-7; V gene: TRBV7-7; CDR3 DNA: TGTGCCAGCAGCCCCGGGACTAGCGGGAGCCACGAGCAGTACTTC; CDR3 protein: CASSPGTSGSHEQYF
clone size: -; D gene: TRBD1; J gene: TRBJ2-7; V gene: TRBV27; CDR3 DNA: TGTGCCAGCAGTGAACAGGGGGAGGACGAGCAGTACTTC; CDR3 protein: CASSEQGEDEQYF
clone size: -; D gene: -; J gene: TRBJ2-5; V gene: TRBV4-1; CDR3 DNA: TGCGCCAGCAGCCAAGCAGGAGGGGAGACCCAGTACTTC; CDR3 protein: CASSQAGGETQYF
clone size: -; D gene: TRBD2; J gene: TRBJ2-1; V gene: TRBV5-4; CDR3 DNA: TGTGCCAGCAGCCTGGCTAGCGGGAGGTATGAGCAGTTCTTC; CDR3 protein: CASSLASGRYEQFF
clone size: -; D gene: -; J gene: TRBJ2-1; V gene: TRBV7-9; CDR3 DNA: TGTGCCAGCAGCCCAAACCGGGTAGCCCCCGCTCCGAACAATGAGCAGTTCTTC; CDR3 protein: CASSPNRVAPAPNNEQFF
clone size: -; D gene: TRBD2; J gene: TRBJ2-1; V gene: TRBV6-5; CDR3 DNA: TGTGCCAGCAGTTCCCCGTTAGCGGGAGGGCGGGTTGAGCAGTTCTTC; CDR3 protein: CASSSPLAGGRVEQFF
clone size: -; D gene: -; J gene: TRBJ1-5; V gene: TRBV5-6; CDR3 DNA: TGTGCCAGCTCGCCCTGGGGGGTCTACAGCAATCAGCCCCAGCATTTT; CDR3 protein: CASSPWGVYSNQPQHF
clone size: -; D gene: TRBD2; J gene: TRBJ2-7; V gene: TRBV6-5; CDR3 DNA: TGTGCCAGCAGCGGGGGGGTGGGGTACGAGCAGTACTTC; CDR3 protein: CASSGGVGYEQYF
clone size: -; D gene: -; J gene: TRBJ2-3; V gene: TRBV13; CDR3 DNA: TGTGCCAGCAGCTTAAAGGTCACGGGTGATACGCAGTATTTT; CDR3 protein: CASSLKVTGDTQYF
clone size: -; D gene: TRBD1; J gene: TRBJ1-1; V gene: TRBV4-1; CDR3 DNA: TGCGCCAGCAGCCGAACAGGGGGGGAGGGAGCCGTAAACACTGAAGCTTTCTTT; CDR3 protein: CASSRTGGEGAVNTEAFF
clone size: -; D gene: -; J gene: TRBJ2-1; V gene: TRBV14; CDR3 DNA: TGTGCCAGCAGCCAAGATTGGAGGCCCAATGAGCAGTTCTTC; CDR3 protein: CASSQDWRPNEQFF
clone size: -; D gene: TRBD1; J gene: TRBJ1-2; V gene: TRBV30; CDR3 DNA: TGTGCCTGGATGGGACAGGCTTATGGCTACACCTTC; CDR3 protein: CAWMGQAYGYTF
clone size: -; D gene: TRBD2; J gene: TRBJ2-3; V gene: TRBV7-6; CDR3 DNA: TGTGCCAGCAGCTTAGGTAGCGGGAGAAGCACAGATACGCAGTATTTT; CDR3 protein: CASSLGSGRSTDTQYF
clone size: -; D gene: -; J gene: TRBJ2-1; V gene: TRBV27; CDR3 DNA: TGTGCCAGCAGTTCCCACCACTCTAGCTCCTACAATGAGCAGTTCTTC; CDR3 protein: CASSSHHSSSYNEQFF
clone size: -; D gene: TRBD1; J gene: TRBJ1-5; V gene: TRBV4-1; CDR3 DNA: TGCGCCAGCAGCCAACTTGGGACAGTAAAGGGCGGACAGCCCCAGCATTTT; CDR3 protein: CASSQLGTVKGGQPQHF
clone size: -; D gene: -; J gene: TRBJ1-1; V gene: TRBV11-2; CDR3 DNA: TGTGCCAGCAGCTTATCACGGGGTCCCCTCGTGAACACTGAAGCTTTCTTT; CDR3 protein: CASSLSRGPLVNTEAFF
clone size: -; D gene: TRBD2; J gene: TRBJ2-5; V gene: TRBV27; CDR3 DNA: TGTGCCAGCAGTCCTAGCGGAGTAAGGCTCCAGTACTTC; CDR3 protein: CASSPSGVRLQYF
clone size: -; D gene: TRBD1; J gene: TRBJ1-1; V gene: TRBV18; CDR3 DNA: TGTGCCAGCTCACTGGAGACAGGGGGCTCTGATGAAGCTTTCTTT; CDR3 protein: CASSLETGGSDEAFF
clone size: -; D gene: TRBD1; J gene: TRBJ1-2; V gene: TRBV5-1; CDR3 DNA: TGCGCCAGCAGCGTAGTATCAGGGGGCAATGGCTACACCTTC; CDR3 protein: CASSVVSGGNGYTF
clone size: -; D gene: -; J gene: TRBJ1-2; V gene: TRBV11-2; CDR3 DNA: TGTGCCAGCAGCTTAGAGGAAGGACTTTCTACATGGTATGGCTACACCTTC; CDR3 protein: CASSLEEGLSTWYGYTF
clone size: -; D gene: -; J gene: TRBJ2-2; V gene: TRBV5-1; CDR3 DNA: TGCGCCAGCAATTTTGGGGGGAGCACCGGGGAGCTGTTTTTT; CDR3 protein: CASNFGGSTGELFF
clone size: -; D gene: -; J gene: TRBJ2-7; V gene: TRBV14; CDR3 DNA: TGTGCCAGCAGCGTAATAAGTACTCCAAACTACGAGCAGTACTTC; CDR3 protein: CASSVISTPNYEQYF
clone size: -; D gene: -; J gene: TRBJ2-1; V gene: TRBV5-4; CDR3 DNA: TGTGCCAGCAGCTTGAGGGGGTCCTACAATGAGCAGTTCTTC; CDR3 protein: CASSLRGSYNEQFF